This passage covers 19 T cell receptor beta chains from one sample sequenced in a study of control samples from healthy donors and cancer patients. Here immunoSEQ multiplex PCR was the method, and the copy in TCRdb shows in-frame clones only, minus some. The table lists 400,000 to 500,000 clones, over 75% of them singletons, with around 6.4% in the top ten. What was sequenced was PBMCs. These receptor sequences come from a man aged 35 to 55 with head and neck cancer.

The chain joins TRBV9 to TRBJ2-7, with TRBD2 identical over 11 bases. Losses at the gene ends were 0 bases for V and 7 bases for J; bases not matched to a gene: 9. The CDR3 runs to 16 residues. The germline CDR1 and CDR2 sequences are SGDLS and YYNGEE. The CDR3 nucleotides are TGTGCCAGCAGCGTAGCTAGTACTAGCGGGAGTTGGGAGCAGTACTTC. Its translation is CASSVASTSGSWEQYF.

The chain's CDR3 is CASSLEGFSYGYTF. The CDR3 nucleotides are TGTGCCAGCAGCTTGGAGGGATTTAGCTATGGCTACACCTTC. The chain couples TRBV5-8 to TRBJ1-2; D unclear. CDR3 length equals 14 residues. Trimming took 0 bases from V and 4 from J, leaving 10 bases between them. Germline loops: CDR1 SGHTS, CDR2 YDEGEE.

The chain combines TRBV28 with TRBJ1-2; no reliable D call. Trimming stripped 4 bases from V and 4 bases from J, with 13 bases between. This CDR3 has 14 residues. Germline values: CDR1 MDHEN, CDR2 SYDVKM. Here the CDR3 reads CASSSSGRSYGYTF. The CDR3 DNA reads TGTGCCAGCAGTTCCTCTGGCCGAAGCTATGGCTACACCTTC.

The V call is TRBV19, the J call TRBJ2-3; D gene ambiguous. V lost 3 bases to trimming and J lost 0 bases, with 4 bases between them. CDR3 size: 13 residues. In germline, CDR1 is LNHDA, CDR2 SQIVND (reference sequence). This CDR3 is CASSMDSTDTQYF. In DNA form, the CDR3 reads TGTGCCAGTAGTATGGACAGCACAGATACGCAGTATTTT.

This sequence joins TRBV5-4 and TRBJ2-2; D is undetermined. Per the germline V gene, CDR1 is SGHNT and CDR2 is YYREEE (reference sequence). The V end was cut by 0 bases, the J end by 7 bases, with 7 bases between. The CDR3 is 13 amino acids. CDR3 amino acids: CASSLAVLGELFF. CDR3 nucleotides: TGTGCCAGCAGCTTGGCGGTCCTCGGGGAGCTGTTTTTT.

V is TRBV4-3 and J is TRBJ1-2, with TRBD1 matching 8 bases. The CDR3 totals 17 residues. V shed 1 base and J 4 bases; nucleotides not matched to a gene: 11. Germline V gene sequence: CDR1 LGHNA, CDR2 YSLEER. The CDR3 DNA reads TGCGCCAGCAGCCAAGTTTCCCAGGGGGCGCGGGCCTATGGCTACACCTTC. It is translated as CASSQVSQGARAYGYTF.

The chain combines TRBV28 with TRBJ2-1; 7 bases fit TRBD1. The CDR3 contains 14 residues. Germline V gives CDR1 MDHEN, CDR2 SYDVKM. V dropped 6 bases and J dropped 8; count of bases not matched to a gene: 10. This CDR3 is CASRVTGRAHEQFF. In DNA, the CDR3 is TGTGCCAGCAGAGTGACAGGGCGGGCCCATGAGCAGTTCTTC.

The rearrangement uses TRBV19 and TRBJ2-5, with D uncertain. Germline CDR1 reads LNHDA; CDR2 reads SQIVND (reference sequence). This CDR3 comprises 12 residues. Trimming pared 9 bases from V and 3 bases from J, leaving 11 bases between. The CDR3 reads CASGSNEETQYF. The CDR3 DNA reads as TGTGCCAGCGGGTCGAACGAAGAGACCCAGTACTTC.

The chain has TRBV7-8 and TRBJ2-3; D call uncertain. The CDR3 contains 12 residues. The germline V gene encodes CDR1 SGHVS and CDR2 FQNEAQ. The V end lost 4 bases, the J end lost 4 bases, and 6 bases lay between the germline ends. The CDR3 loop is CASSSSSDTQYF. CDR3 coding DNA: TGTGCCAGCAGCTCAAGTTCAGATACGCAGTATTTT.

This chain links TRBV10-3 with TRBJ1-1; a weak D match, TRBD1 (6 bases). Germline V gives CDR1 ENHRY, CDR2 SYGVKD. V lost 8 bases, J lost 5 bases, and 18 bases lay in between. The CDR3 length is 14 residues. The chain's CDR3 is CAIGETGFGTEAFF. The CDR3 DNA follows: TGTGCCATCGGCGAAACAGGGTTCGGGACTGAAGCTTTCTTT.

This clone was counted at least ten times. The chain has TRBV5-1 and TRBJ2-2, with 9 bases fitting TRBD2. Unmatched junction bases numbered 12, after V lost 7 bases and J lost 5 bases. The length of the CDR3 is 16 residues. Germline loops: CDR1 SGHRS, CDR2 YFSETQ. The CDR3 spells CASGLAGTSGTGELFF. The CDR3 region has the DNA TGCGCCAGCGGGCTTGCGGGAACTAGCGGGACCGGGGAGCTGTTTTTT.

The rearrangement joins TRBV5-5 to TRBJ2-2, with 8 bases that match TRBD1. The CDR3 extends over 15 amino acids. V shed 4 bases and J 0 bases; nucleotides not matched to a gene: 2. Germline V gene data show CDR1 as SGHKS and CDR2 as YYEKEE (reference sequence). The CDR3 sequence is CASSVQGANTGELFF. The CDR3 DNA follows: TGTGCCAGCAGCGTACAGGGGGCGAACACCGGGGAGCTGTTTTTT.

The rearrangement links TRBV5-1 to TRBJ1-1, with 10 nucleotides matching TRBD1. In germline, CDR1 is SGHRS, CDR2 YFSETQ. Unmatched junction bases numbered 7, after V lost 3 bases and J lost 2 bases. CDR3 size: 16 residues. Written as DNA, the CDR3 is TGCGCCAGCAGCTACCAACCGACAGGGGGCAACACTGAAGCTTTCTTT. Translated: CASSYQPTGGNTEAFF.

The genes are TRBV7-2 and TRBJ2-5; TRBD2 matches at 8 bases. The CDR3 contains 15 residues. CDR1 and CDR2 from the germline V gene are SGHTA and FQGNSA. The V gene end was trimmed by 5 bases and the J gene end by 3 bases; junction bases not matched to a gene: 8. This CDR3 is CASSGSGEGEETQYF. The DNA of the CDR3 is TGTGCCAGCAGCGGTAGCGGGGAGGGGGAAGAGACCCAGTACTTC.

This clone was recorded only once. The gene calls are TRBV11-2 and TRBJ2-3; 8 nucleotides line up with TRBD2. Germline trimming cut 4 bases from V and 4 bases from J; bases unmatched to any gene: 4. Germline CDR1 reads SGHAT; CDR2 reads FQNNGV. CDR3 size: 14 residues. CDR3 amino acids: CASSSTSGADTQYF. Written as DNA, the CDR3 is TGTGCCAGCAGCTCTACTAGCGGCGCAGATACGCAGTATTTT. Based on the CDR3 plus reference TRBV11-2 and TRBJ2-3, the full variable domain is EAGVAQSPRYKIIEKRQSVAFWCNPISGHATLYWYQQILGQGPKLLIQFQNNGVVDDSQLPKDRFSAERLKGVDSTLKIQPAKLEDSAVYLCASSSTSGADTQYFGPGTRLTVL.

This clone has a single count. The chain carries TRBV19 and TRBJ2-7; possibly TRBD1 for D (5 bases). CDR3 length: 11 amino acids. The V gene lost 7 bases and the J gene lost 2 bases, with 6 bases spanning the gap. Germline assignment: CDR1 LNHDA and CDR2 SQIVND (reference sequence). The CDR3 reads CASKGPYEQYF. Written as DNA, the CDR3 is TGTGCCAGTAAGGGGCCCTACGAGCAGTACTTC.

The rearrangement uses TRBV4-1 and TRBJ1-2; a weak D match, TRBD1 (6 bases). The germline V and J ends were trimmed by 1 base and 5 bases, with 14 bases remaining between them. Germline V gene lookup returns CDR1 MGHRA and CDR2 YSYEKL. The CDR3 consists of 15 residues. Here the CDR3 reads CASSQGIGGEYGYTF. In DNA, the CDR3 is TGCGCCAGCAGCCAAGGCATAGGGGGAGAGTATGGCTACACCTTC.

The chain is built from TRBV5-1 and TRBJ2-1; TRBD1 aligns across 7 bases. The CDR3 has 13 amino acids. V was clipped by 4 bases and J by 8 bases; unmatched bases: 6. Germline V gene data show CDR1 as SGHRS and CDR2 as YFSETQ. CDR3 DNA: TGCGCCAGCAGCCACTCGAGGGGGCATGAGCAGTTCTTC. Amino acids: CASSHSRGHEQFF.

The V call is TRBV30, the J call TRBJ2-5; weak D call: TRBD2 (5 bases). Deletions cut 0 bases from V and 4 bases from J, with 12 bases between. This CDR3 spans 14 amino acids. CDR1 and CDR2 (germline): GTSNPN, SVGIG (reference sequence). The CDR3 loop is CAWSVLVGRETQYF. CDR3 nucleotide sequence: TGTGCCTGGAGTGTACTGGTTGGGAGAGAGACCCAGTACTTC.